These 32 T cell receptor beta chains were sequenced from one sample in a study of sequential checkpoint blockade in melanoma. Assay: immunoSEQ multiplex PCR; the TCRdb copy retains only in-frame clones and omits some. This table has about 19,000 clones, approximately 73% appearing once. Treatment here: randomized to nivolumab then ipilimumab (arm A) or the reverse (arm B). Sequences were derived from CD8+ T cells sorted from blood (inferred from file names), sampled from a patient given nivolumab and ipilimumab in sequence. The receptors shown here come from a human donor with melanoma.

J is TRBJ1-2 and V is TRBV7-9, with 11 positions matching TRBD1. Trimming took 3 bases from V and 8 from J; bases not matched to a gene: 5. The CDR3 contains 14 residues. Germline V gene lookup returns CDR1 SEHNR and CDR2 FQNEAQ (reference sequence). The CDR3 spells CASSFGQGAEGYTF. CDR3 DNA: TGTGCCAGCAGCTTCGGACAGGGGGCGGAAGGCTACACCTTC.

The J gene is TRBJ2-1, the V gene TRBV7-9; no clear D gene. Trimming cost V 2 bases and J 7 bases, with 6 bases left between them. CDR3 length: 12 amino acids. CDR1 is SEHNR and CDR2 is FQNEAQ in the germline V gene (reference sequence). This CDR3 is CASSLNRNEQFF. The CDR3 region has the DNA TGTGCCAGCAGCTTAAACAGAAATGAGCAGTTCTTC. The full variable domain, completed using reference TRBV7-9 and TRBJ2-1, is DTGVSQNPRHKITKRGQNVTFRCDPISEHNRLYWYRQTLGQGPEFLTYFQNEAQLEKSRLLSDRFSAERPKGSFSTLEIQRTEQGDSAMYLCASSLNRNEQFFGPGTRLTVL.

In its sample, this clone was seen a few times. The gene calls are TRBV19 and TRBJ1-2, with D possibly matching TRBD1 (5 bases). Trimming removed 3 bases at V and 2 bases at J, with 7 bases between. The CDR3 covers 13 residues. Looked up from germline, CDR1 is LNHDA and CDR2 is SQIVND (reference sequence). CDR3 DNA sequence: TGTGCCAGTAGTATCCCAGGGAACTATGGCTACACCTTC. Amino acids: CASSIPGNYGYTF.

V usage is TRBV27 and J usage is TRBJ2-5, with 10 nucleotides matching TRBD2. The end of the DNA aligns better with TRBJ2-7, so the J call may be wrong. Germline V CDR1 and CDR2: MNHEY, SMNVEV (reference sequence). This CDR3 contains 18 residues. CDR3 loop: CASSLLPLAGGFSYEQYF. DNA of the CDR3: TGTGCCAGCAGTTTACTCCCCTTAGCGGGAGGTTTTTCCTACGAGCAGTACTTC.

The V call is TRBV4-2, the J call TRBJ2-7; 8 bases agree with TRBD1. CDR1 LGHNA and CDR2 YNFKEQ come from the germline V gene. This CDR3 is 17 amino acids long. Trimming removed 1 base from V and 3 bases from J; junction bases left unmatched: 11. The CDR3 protein is CASSQGSIRTGIYEQYF. For the CDR3, the DNA is TGTGCCAGCAGCCAAGGAAGTATAAGGACAGGGATCTACGAGCAGTACTTC.

About this clone: Its ends do not fully match the called genes, so a read error is possible. This rearrangement joins TRBV7-9 to TRBJ1-5, with a tentative D call TRBD1 (6 bases). Germline V gives CDR1 SEHNR, CDR2 FQNEAQ (reference sequence). The CDR3 is 15 residues long. CDR3 coding DNA: TGTGTCAGCAGCTTGGCTCAGGGGAGCAATCAGCCCCAGCATTTT. Its translation is CVSSLAQGSNQPQHF.

This chain uses TRBV6-5 with TRBJ2-7; D perhaps matches TRBD2 (6 bases). Per the germline V gene, CDR1 is MNHEY and CDR2 is SVGAGI. V lost 4 bases, J lost 3 bases, and 16 bases lay in between. This CDR3 is built from 15 residues. The CDR3 protein is CASSLAGGAFYEQYF. The CDR3 DNA is TGTGCCAGCAGTTTGGCGGGCGGGGCCTTCTACGAGCAGTACTTC.

This sequence joins TRBV9 and TRBJ2-1; 8 bases line up with TRBD2. CDR1 is SGDLS, CDR2 YYNGEE, per germline. V was pared by 2 bases and J by 5 bases, with 15 bases of the junction left unmatched. CDR3 size: 18 residues. In DNA, the CDR3 is TGTGCCAGCAGCGTGGGAGGACGCAGCGGGAGAAGCGACAATGAGCAGTTCTTC. Its translation: CASSVGGRSGRSDNEQFF. Filled out from reference TRBV9 and TRBJ2-1, the complete variable domain reads DSGVTQTPKHLITATGQRVTLRCSPRSGDLSVYWYQQSLDQGLQFLIQYYNGEERAKGNILERFSAQQFPDLHSELNLSSLELGDSALYFCASSVGGRSGRSDNEQFFGPGTRLTVL.

The chain uses TRBV6-1 and TRBJ2-5, with D possibly TRBD2 on 6 matching bases. The end of the DNA fits TRBJ2-7 better, so the J call may be wrong. This CDR3 has 12 amino acids. Germline-derived CDR1 and CDR2 are MNHNS and SASEGT. Written as DNA, the CDR3 is TGTGCCACCGCTCTAGCGACCTACGAGCAGTACTTC. Protein sequence: CATALATYEQYF.

The chain couples TRBV7-9 to TRBJ1-4, with TRBD1 matching 7 bases. This CDR3 region has 19 residues. In germline, CDR1 is SEHNR, CDR2 FQNEAQ (reference sequence). The J segment lost 0 bases and the V segment lost 5 bases, leaving 15 bases of the junction unmatched. CDR3 in amino acids: CASSPGAATGIPTNEKLFF. CDR3 coding DNA: TGTGCCAGCAGCCCGGGAGCAGCGACAGGGATCCCAACTAATGAAAAACTGTTTTTT.

A single count supports this clone. The chain joins TRBV7-9 to TRBJ1-1, with 9 bases fitting TRBD1. Germline V gene lookup returns CDR1 SEHNR and CDR2 FQNEAQ (reference sequence). The CDR3 is 17 residues long. J lost 8 bases, V lost 3 bases, and 16 bases had no gene match. The CDR3, as DNA: TGTGCCAGCAGCTTTCGGTCCTATACAGGGGGCGAGGACGAAGCTTTCTTT. Amino acid sequence: CASSFRSYTGGEDEAFF.

The chain recombines TRBV2 with TRBJ2-7; D unresolved. The germline V and J ends were trimmed by 1 base and 3 bases, with 16 bases remaining between them. Germline CDR1 reads SNHLY; CDR2 reads FYNNEI. This CDR3 is 16 amino acids long. The CDR3 nucleotides read TGTGCCAGCAGTGAAGGGCCCCTGGCCTCCCGCTACGAGCAGTACTTC. It translates to CASSEGPLASRYEQYF.

V gene TRBV19 combines with J gene TRBJ1-1; 7 positions match TRBD1. Trimming at V came to 5 bases and at J to 0 bases, leaving 6 bases not matched to a gene. Germline loops: CDR1 LNHDA, CDR2 SQIVND (reference sequence). The CDR3 contains 15 residues. The chain's CDR3 is CASSPGQVMNTEAFF. The CDR3 DNA reads as TGTGCCAGTAGTCCCGGACAGGTTATGAACACTGAAGCTTTCTTT.

V gene TRBV6-1 combines with J gene TRBJ1-5; weak D call: TRBD1 (6 bases). Germline values: CDR1 MNHNS, CDR2 SASEGT. This CDR3 has 17 residues. The V end was cut by 6 bases, the J end by 0 bases, with 18 bases between. The CDR3 bases are TGTGCCAGCAGCGAATTGGGACACGTTTATAGCAATCAGCCCCAGCATTTT. Translation: CASSELGHVYSNQPQHF.

This chain joins TRBV4-3 and TRBJ2-1; 12 positions match TRBD2. This CDR3 comprises 14 residues. J lost 10 bases, V lost 1 base, and 2 bases had no gene match. Germline V gene data show CDR1 as LGHNA and CDR2 as YSLEER. The CDR3 sequence: CASSQGLAGDEQFF. Written as DNA, the CDR3 is TGCGCCAGCAGCCAAGGACTAGCGGGAGACGAGCAGTTCTTC.

V and J are TRBV9 and TRBJ2-1; TRBD2 might be the D (6 bases). This CDR3 has 13 amino acids. Looked up from germline, CDR1 is SGDLS and CDR2 is YYNGEE. V lost 2 bases, J lost 6 bases, and 9 bases lay in between. CDR3 amino acids: CASSVLGGNEQFF. CDR3 coding DNA: TGTGCCAGCAGCGTGTTGGGGGGCAATGAGCAGTTCTTC. Looking up the rest from reference TRBV9 and TRBJ2-1 gives the full variable domain: DSGVTQTPKHLITATGQRVTLRCSPRSGDLSVYWYQQSLDQGLQFLIQYYNGEERAKGNILERFSAQQFPDLHSELNLSSLELGDSALYFCASSVLGGNEQFFGPGTRLTVL.

The rearrangement uses TRBV27 and TRBJ2-3, with 10 bases that match TRBD2. Germline values: CDR1 MNHEY, CDR2 SMNVEV (reference sequence). Losses at the gene ends were 5 bases for V and 2 bases for J; bases not matched to a gene: 10. The length of the CDR3 is 17 residues. The CDR3 spells CASSATGTSVATDTQYF. Written as DNA, the CDR3 is TGTGCCAGCAGTGCAACCGGGACTAGCGTTGCCACAGATACGCAGTATTTT.

The chain links TRBV19 to TRBJ2-3, with 11 bases fitting TRBD2. Germline loops: CDR1 LNHDA, CDR2 SQIVND (reference sequence). The CDR3 contains 15 residues. The V and J ends lost 5 bases and 5 bases, in that order; junction bases with no gene match: 6. The CDR3 sequence is CASSFSGRAKDTQYF. CDR3 DNA: TGTGCCAGTAGTTTTAGCGGGAGGGCCAAAGATACGCAGTATTTT.

The sample holds a few counts of this clone. CDR3 sequence reads: CASSATAGTGGRTDTQYF. In DNA form, the CDR3 reads TGTGCCAGCAGCGCGACCGCCGGGACAGGGGGCCGCACAGATACGCAGTATTTT. The chain joins TRBV9 to TRBJ2-3; 12 nucleotides match TRBD1. The length of the CDR3 is 18 residues. Germline V gives CDR1 SGDLS, CDR2 YYNGEE. Losses at the gene ends were 3 bases for V and 1 base for J; bases not matched to a gene: 9.

This clone came up a few times. The chain links TRBV5-8 to TRBJ1-5; D is undetermined. Germline V gene sequence: CDR1 SGHTS, CDR2 YDEGEE. Trimming cost V 0 bases and J 0 bases, with 7 bases left between them. This CDR3 has 15 amino acids. CDR3 loop: CASSLAGYSNQPQHF. The DNA for the CDR3 is TGTGCCAGCAGCTTGGCGGGGTATAGCAATCAGCCCCAGCATTTT.

The chain combines TRBV29-1 with TRBJ2-3; a possible D gene is TRBD2 (5 bases). This CDR3 is built from 13 residues. Trimming pared 7 bases from V and 5 bases from J, leaving 16 bases between. Germline assignment: CDR1 SQVTM and CDR2 ANQGSEA. The CDR3 nucleotides read TGCAGCGCTGAGTGGTCAGAGGGAGATACGCAGTATTTT. Protein sequence: CSAEWSEGDTQYF.

This sequence joins TRBV6-5 and TRBJ1-1; 7 nucleotides match TRBD1. V gave up 4 bases and J gave up 5 bases; unmatched junction bases: 4. Germline assignment: CDR1 MNHEY and CDR2 SVGAGI. This CDR3 spans 13 amino acids. The CDR3 sequence is CASSLTGRTEAFF. CDR3 nucleotide sequence: TGTGCCAGCAGTTTGACAGGGAGAACTGAAGCTTTCTTT.

This chain links TRBV30 with TRBJ2-7; 8 nucleotides agree with TRBD1. Germline assignment: CDR1 GTSNPN and CDR2 SVGIG (reference sequence). V dropped 4 bases and J dropped 6; count of bases not matched to a gene: 11. CDR3 size: 14 residues. Here the CDR3 DNA reads TGTGCCTGGACCCAATCCTCAGGGGGCAGCGAGCAGTACTTC. It codes for CAWTQSSGGSEQYF.

This clone was seen more than once but under ten times. The chain links TRBV30 to TRBJ2-1; 11 bases agree with TRBD2. The CDR3 has 15 amino acids. Per the germline V gene, CDR1 is GTSNPN and CDR2 is SVGIG (reference sequence). V shed 1 base, J shed 7 bases, and the junction held 6 bases outside the gene matches. The CDR3 DNA sequence: TGTGCCTGGAGTGGACTAGCGGGGCGGAGGAATGAGCAGTTCTTC. This gives the protein CAWSGLAGRRNEQFF. Drawing the rest from reference TRBV30 and TRBJ2-1, the complete variable domain is SQTIHQWPATLVQPVGSPLSLECTVEGTSNPNLYWYRQAAGRGLQLLFYSVGIGQISSEVPQNLSASRPQDRQFILSSKKLLLSDSGFYLCAWSGLAGRRNEQFFGPGTRLTVL.

Note on this clone: One end of the junction fails to match germline, which may point to a read error. The chain couples TRBV30 to TRBJ2-4; TRBD1 aligns across 9 bases. The CDR3 is 11 residues long. Germline V gene sequence: CDR1 GTSNPN, CDR2 SVGIG (reference sequence). This CDR3 is CAWSGDRVLDF. The CDR3 DNA sequence: TGTGCCTGGAGTGGGGACAGGGTTTTGGACTTC.

The chain combines TRBV2 with TRBJ2-1; the match to TRBD2 covers 9 bases. With 6 bases clipped from V and 7 bases from J, the junction kept 7 bases outside the gene matches. The germline V gene encodes CDR1 SNHLY and CDR2 FYNNEI. The CDR3 has 14 amino acids. CDR3 residues: CASRIAGARNEQFF. In nucleotides, the CDR3 is TGTGCCAGCAGAATAGCGGGGGCCAGGAATGAGCAGTTCTTC.

The rearrangement joins TRBV15 to TRBJ2-7, with D perhaps matching TRBD1 (8 bases). The V gene's germline CDR1 is LNHNV and CDR2 YYDKDF (reference sequence). There are 16 residues in the CDR3. Trimming took off 0 bases at V and 7 bases at J, with 19 bases between the two ends. This CDR3 is CATSRESRQGREEQYF. The CDR3 DNA reads TGTGCCACCAGCAGAGAAAGCCGACAGGGGAGGGAGGAGCAGTACTTC.

This clone was seen once. The CDR3 sequence: CASSGTGTGTEAFF. In nucleotides, the CDR3 is TGTGCCAGCAGCGGAACCGGGACAGGGACTGAAGCTTTCTTT. This rearrangement joins TRBV4-2 to TRBJ1-1, with 9 bases lining up with TRBD1. The CDR3 consists of 14 residues. The germline gives CDR1 LGHNA, CDR2 YNFKEQ. Losses at the gene ends were 5 bases for V and 5 bases for J; bases not matched to a gene: 6.

The DNA for the CDR3 is TGTGCCAGTTGTTCTGCTAGCGGGACGGATACGCAGTATTTT. Translation: CASCSASGTDTQYF. The genes are TRBV19 and TRBJ2-3; TRBD2 matches at 9 bases. V shed 8 bases, J shed 6 bases, and the junction held 9 bases outside the gene matches. The V gene's germline CDR1 is LNHDA and CDR2 SQIVND (reference sequence). The length of the CDR3 is 14 residues. Filled out from reference TRBV19 and TRBJ2-3, the complete variable domain reads DGGITQSPKYLFRKEGQNVTLSCEQNLNHDAMYWYRQDPGQGLRLIYYSQIVNDFQKGDIAEGYSVSREKKESFPLTVTSAQKNPTAFYLCASCSASGTDTQYFGPGTRLTVL.

The chain links TRBV15 to TRBJ1-1; D is unclear. Germline-derived CDR1 and CDR2 are LNHNV and YYDKDF (reference sequence). The CDR3 is made up of 13 amino acids. V lost 1 base and J 3 bases, leaving 6 bases between the germline ends. CDR3 in amino acids: CATSRVSYTEAFF. The CDR3 DNA is TGTGCCACCAGCAGAGTGTCGTACACTGAAGCTTTCTTT.

The V gene is TRBV10-2, the J gene TRBJ1-2, with TRBD1 matching over 8 bases. This CDR3 is built from 14 residues. V shed 8 bases and J 2 bases; nucleotides not matched to a gene: 7. Per germline, CDR1 WSHSY and CDR2 SAAADI. The CDR3 nucleotides are TGCGCCAGCGAAGGGACAGGCCTCAACTATGGCTACACCTTC. It specifies CASEGTGLNYGYTF.

The chain combines TRBV27 with TRBJ2-1; maybe TRBD2 (6 bases). The V gene's germline CDR1 is MNHEY and CDR2 SMNVEV (reference sequence). This CDR3 contains 16 residues. The V end lost 5 bases, the J end lost 0 bases, and 14 bases lay between the germline ends. The CDR3 region is CASSPLSGSSYNEQFF. DNA for the CDR3: TGTGCCAGCAGTCCCCTTAGCGGAAGCTCCTACAATGAGCAGTTCTTC.